The clone carrying this T cell receptor beta chain has at least ten counts. Its specificity is unknown. A single run covered 15-18 subjects with over 180 million TCR-beta sequences. MiXCR was run by TCRdb on the 5' RACE reads, yielding one entry per CDR3 protein. This table has some 76,000 distinct CDR3 sequences, approximately 3.3% appearing once. This entry belongs to a study of neurological immune-mediated disorders. Overall study results and limits: The study found no CDR3 amino acid sequences shared by expanded clones across subjects, suggesting private repertoires in all groups.

The sample was PBMCs. The receptor was isolated from a woman aged 45-59 years with multiple sclerosis.

The DNA of the CDR3 is TGCGCCAGCAGCTTTCGGCTAGCGGAGGCGGGTTCCTACAATGAGCAGTTCTTC. Translated, it gives CASSFRLAEAGSYNEQFF. The chain carries TRBV5-1 and TRBJ2-1, with TRBD2 identical over 7 bases. This CDR3 is 18 amino acids long. With V trimmed by 2 bases and J by 1 base, 12 bases remained unmatched. Per the germline V gene, CDR1 is SGHRS and CDR2 is YFSETQ.